The next 27 T cell receptor beta chains were all read from a single sample in a study of beta chain features in type 1 diabetes. Expressed TCRB transcripts got sequenced, as all isolated RNA was reverse transcribed. Generated by immunoSEQ multiplex PCR, the TCRdb table keeps only in-frame clones and is missing some. The sample yields some 60,000 clones, about 61% seen once. Sequencing used Tregs from blood. The receptors shown here come from a young woman in good health.

J is TRBJ2-7 and V is TRBV30, with 7 bases identical to TRBD1. Germline V gene lookup returns CDR1 GTSNPN and CDR2 SVGIG (reference sequence). The J segment lost 0 bases and the V segment lost 2 bases, leaving 13 bases of the junction unmatched. The CDR3 has 17 amino acids. CDR3 bases: TGTGCCTGGAGTCCTTTAGGGGGCGCAGGGAGCTCCTACGAGCAGTACTTC. Translated: CAWSPLGGAGSSYEQYF.

The rearrangement uses TRBV20-1 and TRBJ2-4; D is unclear. The CDR3 is 10 amino acids. The germline CDR1 and CDR2 sequences are DFQATT and SNEGSKA (reference sequence). Deletions cut 7 bases from V and 8 bases from J, with 9 bases between. The CDR3 region is CSVGWDIQYF. The CDR3 DNA is TGCAGTGTCGGGTGGGACATTCAGTACTTC.

This chain links TRBV5-1 with TRBJ1-2, with D perhaps matching TRBD1 (5 bases). Between the trimmed V and J ends, which lost 0 bases and 0 bases, there was a span of 6 bases. This CDR3 spans 14 amino acids. Germline-derived CDR1 and CDR2 are SGHRS and YFSETQ. The DNA of the CDR3 is TGCGCCAGCAGCTTGGAACAGGCTAACTATGGCTACACCTTC. It is translated as CASSLEQANYGYTF.

The chain recombines TRBV2 with TRBJ1-4, with 7 bases fitting TRBD1. The length of the CDR3 is 14 residues. V was clipped by 7 bases and J by 5 bases; unmatched bases: 7. Per the germline V gene, CDR1 is SNHLY and CDR2 is FYNNEI. This CDR3 is CASTRGTENEKLFF. For the CDR3, the DNA is TGTGCCAGCACCAGAGGGACAGAAAATGAAAAACTGTTTTTT.

This clone is categorized as medium-sized. It is unclear where the CDR3 begins or ends on the DNA, so no DNA is shown, and the CDR3 is as TCRdb lists it. This sequence joins TRBV7-9 and TRBJ2-5; the table's TRBD2 call for D was not verified on the DNA. Counting both end residues, the CDR3 totals 14 amino acids. From germline, CDR1 is SEHNR and CDR2 FQNEAQ (reference sequence). The CDR3 spells CASILAGTEETQYF.

This sequence joins TRBV7-2 and TRBJ2-1, with 7 bases identical to TRBD1. CDR1 and CDR2 from the germline V gene are SGHTA and FQGNSA. CDR3 length equals 15 residues. J gave up 8 bases and V 1 base, and 8 bases lay outside the gene matches. The CDR3 DNA reads as TGTGCCAGCAGCTTAGACGCGACAGGGTACGATGAGCAGTTCTTC. Amino acid sequence: CASSLDATGYDEQFF.

This clone came up a few times. The chain uses TRBV7-2 and TRBJ2-1; TRBD1 might be the D (6 bases). The germline gives CDR1 SGHTA, CDR2 FQGNSA. Trimming pared 5 bases from V and 2 bases from J, leaving 10 bases between. The CDR3 extends over 14 amino acids. The CDR3 DNA sequence: TGTGCCAGCAGCCCACAGGGACCCTACAATGAGCAGTTCTTC. Translating gives CASSPQGPYNEQFF.

The chain carries TRBV29-1 and TRBJ2-1; 10 positions agree with TRBD2. V trimming: 0 bases; J trimming: 7 bases; junction bases outside the gene matches: 12. Germline CDR1 is SQVTM and CDR2 is ANQGSEA. CDR3 length: 17 residues. In nucleotides, the CDR3 is TGCAGCGTTGAAGATCCATCCCTAGCGGGAGCATATAATGAGCAGTTCTTC. It encodes CSVEDPSLAGAYNEQFF.

The J gene is TRBJ2-1, the V gene TRBV7-2; the D gene is possibly TRBD2 (6 bases). This CDR3 has 15 amino acids. Deletions cut 5 bases from V and 5 bases from J, with 16 bases between. Germline loops: CDR1 SGHTA, CDR2 FQGNSA. The CDR3 sequence is CASSPRLGTNNEQFF. CDR3 DNA sequence: TGTGCCAGCAGCCCGCGACTAGGAACGAACAATGAGCAGTTCTTC.

This clone was detected only once. V gene TRBV29-1 combines with J gene TRBJ2-1; TRBD1 is a possible D gene (6 bases). The germline V gene has CDR1 SQVTM and CDR2 ANQGSEA. The CDR3 is 12 residues long. Deletions cut 7 bases from V and 6 bases from J, with 13 bases between. The CDR3 nucleotides read TGCAGCGGAGGGCAGGGGAGCAATGAGCAGTTCTTC. It is translated as CSGGQGSNEQFF.

This clone was counted only a few times. The chain couples TRBV19 to TRBJ2-7, with D maybe TRBD1 (6 bases). CDR3 length: 14 amino acids. The V end lost 5 bases, the J end lost 6 bases, and 17 bases lay between the germline ends. Germline V gene lookup returns CDR1 LNHDA and CDR2 SQIVND (reference sequence). The CDR3 here is CASSPNRAGSEQYF. The CDR3 DNA is TGTGCCAGTAGTCCCAACAGGGCAGGGAGCGAGCAGTACTTC.

J is TRBJ1-2 and V is TRBV4-1; unclear D gene. CDR3 size: 13 residues. The germline CDR1 and CDR2 sequences are MGHRA and YSYEKL. Trimming cost V 0 bases and J 7 bases, with 9 bases left between them. DNA of the CDR3: TGCGCCAGCAGCCAAGATCTGGAGGGTGGCTACACCTTC. Its translation is CASSQDLEGGYTF.

This chain joins TRBV5-1 and TRBJ1-1; 7 positions match TRBD1. The CDR3 contains 15 residues. With 4 bases clipped from V and 3 bases from J, the junction kept 9 bases outside the gene matches. Germline CDR1 SGHRS, CDR2 YFSETQ. CDR3 DNA sequence: TGCGCCAGCAGCCCCCAGACAGGGTTCGACACTGAAGCTTTCTTT. This sequence encodes CASSPQTGFDTEAFF.

The V and J genes are TRBV7-2 and TRBJ2-7; 11 bases match TRBD2. This CDR3 is built from 15 residues. CDR1 and CDR2 from the germline V gene are SGHTA and FQGNSA. V trimming: 5 bases; J trimming: 2 bases; junction bases outside the gene matches: 5. The CDR3 DNA follows: TGTGCCAGCAGCCTCACTAGCGGGGGCCCCTACGAGCAGTACTTC. Its translation is CASSLTSGGPYEQYF.

This clone was detected a few times. The genes are TRBV5-1 and TRBJ2-2; maybe TRBD2 (6 bases). The CDR3 sequence is 14 residues long. Per the germline V gene, CDR1 is SGHRS and CDR2 is YFSETQ. Trimming pared 5 bases from V and 8 bases from J, leaving 16 bases between. The CDR3 is CASSAPSGGGELFF. The CDR3 region has the DNA TGCGCCAGCAGTGCCCCCAGCGGAGGGGGGGAGCTGTTTTTT.

This clone was detected a few times. V usage is TRBV30 and J usage is TRBJ2-3, with D possibly being TRBD1 (6 bases). Germline CDR1 and CDR2: GTSNPN and SVGIG (reference sequence). The CDR3 consists of 13 residues. Trimming took 6 bases from V and 0 from J, leaving 10 bases between them. CDR3 region: CACRQESTDTQYF. CDR3 coding DNA: TGTGCCTGCCGACAGGAAAGCACAGATACGCAGTATTTT.

J is TRBJ2-5 and V is TRBV5-1; weak D call: TRBD2 (6 bases). Trimming took 4 bases from V and 3 from J, leaving 22 bases between them. This CDR3 spans 17 amino acids. In germline, CDR1 is SGHRS, CDR2 YFSETQ. DNA of the CDR3: TGCGCCAGCAGCGTGTCGGGAGATACGAGCCTTAAAGAGACCCAGTACTTC. It translates to CASSVSGDTSLKETQYF.

The V and J genes are TRBV7-2 and TRBJ1-3; TRBD1 aligns across 10 bases. The CDR3 loop spans 17 amino acids. The germline CDR1 and CDR2 sequences are SGHTA and FQGNSA. The V gene end was trimmed by 2 bases and the J gene end by 5 bases; junction bases not matched to a gene: 9. CDR3: CASSLSRTGGKRNTIYF. DNA of the CDR3: TGTGCCAGCAGCTTATCAAGGACAGGGGGGAAAAGAAACACCATATATTTT.

This clone appeared a few times. The chain employs TRBV29-1 and TRBJ2-3; 7 bases match TRBD2. V shed 6 bases and J 0 bases; nucleotides not matched to a gene: 9. This CDR3 is 15 amino acids long. Germline loops: CDR1 SQVTM, CDR2 ANQGSEA. The CDR3 region is CSVPRGSGSTDTQYF. The CDR3 DNA is TGCAGCGTCCCCCGGGGTAGCGGGAGCACAGATACGCAGTATTTT.

This clone has just a few counts. The rearrangement links TRBV21-1 to TRBJ1-1. TRBV21-1 is recorded as a pseudogene. The CDR3 is made up of 13 amino acids. The CDR3 DNA reads TGTGCCGTAATCGGGGATATGATCACTGAAGCTTTCTTT. Its translation is CAVIGDMITEAFF.

The chain carries TRBV25-1 and TRBJ1-1, with no clear D. Germline loops: CDR1 MGHDK, CDR2 SYGVNS. The V end lost 8 bases, the J end lost 0 bases, and 10 bases lay between the germline ends. The CDR3 runs 13 residues. The CDR3 region is CASQGAVNTEAFF. For the CDR3, the DNA is TGTGCCAGCCAAGGTGCGGTGAACACTGAAGCTTTCTTT.

J is TRBJ2-3 and V is TRBV6-6; 10 positions agree with TRBD2. V lost 6 bases to trimming and J lost 2 bases; unmatched junction nucleotides: 8. CDR3 length equals 16 residues. Germline V gene lookup returns CDR1 MNHNY and CDR2 SVGAGI (reference sequence). CDR3: CASRIWTSGSTDTQYF. CDR3 DNA sequence: TGTGCCAGCAGAATTTGGACTAGCGGTTCCACAGATACGCAGTATTTT.

The gene calls are TRBV5-1 and TRBJ1-1; D is possibly TRBD1 (6 bases). Trimming took 0 bases from V and 1 from J, leaving 13 bases between them. The CDR3 covers 16 residues. Germline values: CDR1 SGHRS, CDR2 YFSETQ. The CDR3 sequence: CASSLAGRGRNTEAFF. As DNA, the CDR3 is TGCGCCAGCAGCTTGGCCGGCAGGGGCAGGAACACTGAAGCTTTCTTT.

This sequence joins TRBV4-1 and TRBJ1-6; D remains unclear. This CDR3 spans 13 amino acids. Looked up from germline, CDR1 is MGHRA and CDR2 is YSYEKL. The V end was cut by 6 bases, the J end by 3 bases, with 6 bases between. The CDR3 DNA reads as TGCGCCAGCAGGGGCAACTATAATTCACCCCTCCACTTT. Translating gives CASRGNYNSPLHF.

This clone was recorded a few times. The chain recombines TRBV7-9 with TRBJ2-7; no reliable D call. The CDR3 consists of 13 residues. Germline-derived CDR1 and CDR2 are SEHNR and FQNEAQ (reference sequence). V was shortened by 2 bases and J by 2 bases, with 7 bases between the two germline ends. CDR3 amino acids: CASSLTAAYEQYF. CDR3 bases: TGTGCCAGCAGCTTAACAGCCGCCTACGAGCAGTACTTC.

This chain connects TRBV6-1 to TRBJ2-1, with 8 bases that match TRBD2. V was clipped by 2 bases and J by 10 bases; unmatched bases: 10. The CDR3 spans 15 residues. Germline V gives CDR1 MNHNS, CDR2 SASEGT. In DNA form, the CDR3 reads TGTGCCAGCAGTGAACCCGCGGGGGGAGTTGGGGAGCAGTTCTTC. Protein product: CASSEPAGGVGEQFF.

The genes are TRBV5-1 and TRBJ2-5; D may be TRBD1 (6 bases). V was pared by 0 bases and J by 1 base, with 7 bases between. Germline V CDR1 and CDR2: SGHRS, YFSETQ. The CDR3 is made up of 14 amino acids. The CDR3 reads CASSLGTAQETQYF. CDR3 nucleotide sequence: TGCGCCAGCAGCTTGGGGACAGCCCAAGAGACCCAGTACTTC.